These 27 T cell receptor beta chains came from one sample sequenced in a study of immune heterogeneity within non-small cell lung tumors listed by TCRdb under 2018. TCRdb records HiSeq X Ten as the sequencer. A multiplex PCR system amplified the TCR beta CDR3 region, with a first 10-cycle round using 32 V-gene forward and 13 J-gene reverse primers. Starting from the raw public reads, TCRdb applied fastp trimming at Q25, assembled clones with MiXCR and retained in-frame beta chains. Rows with one shared CDR3 protein collapse into an entry with the most common genes and DNA. The sample yields about 15,000 distinct CDR3 sequences; about a third were counted once. The ten largest clones capture roughly 15% of the sample. For the TCR template, genomic DNA was extracted from bulk tumor tissue, and roughly 600 ng of gDNA was amplified for each sample. During surgery, multiple biopsies were taken from each primary tumor and placed as far apart as possible within the tumor mass. The study cohort was described as untreated and was composed of newly diagnosed NSCLC cases undergoing curative surgery.

Sequenced input: lung tumor tissue. The receptors stem from a woman aged 45-60 years with non-small cell lung cancer.

This clonotype was recorded a few times. A much bigger clone sits one base away, suggesting this may be a read error. This sequence joins TRBV7-9 and TRBJ1-2; D is possibly TRBD1 (6 bases). V was pared by 7 bases and J by 4 bases, with 16 bases between. The CDR3 consists of 14 residues. Germline V gene lookup returns CDR1 SEHNR and CDR2 FQNEAQ (reference sequence). CDR3 amino acids: CASIGGGTGYGYTF. CDR3 coding DNA: TGTGCCAGCATCGGGGGGGGCACAGGCTATGGCTACACCTTC.

In regard to this clonotype: Being one base from a much bigger clone, this may be a read error. The chain carries TRBV4-1 and TRBJ2-1; 7 bases align to TRBD1. This CDR3 comprises 15 residues. Germline assignment: CDR1 MGHRA and CDR2 YSYEKL. The CDR3 reads CANSQLLDRAALRFF. For the CDR3, the DNA is TGCGCCAACAGCCAGCTCCTTGACAGGGCGGCTTTGCGGTTCTTC.

In the case of this clonotype: A read error may be the cause here, since a much bigger clone is one base away. The chain couples TRBV9 to TRBJ2-2, with D perhaps matching TRBD2 (5 bases). This CDR3 contains 12 residues. Looked up from germline, CDR1 is SGDLS and CDR2 is YYNGEE. This CDR3 reads CASSVVPGELLF. The DNA for the CDR3 is TGTGCCAGCAGCGTAGTTCCCGGGGAGCTGCTTTTT.

This clonotype came up a few times. The rearrangement joins TRBV20-1 to TRBJ2-3; 9 positions agree with TRBD2. There are 16 residues in the CDR3. Germline lookup yields CDR1 DFQATT and CDR2 SNEGSKA (reference sequence). Trimming removed 4 bases from V and 7 bases from J; junction bases left unmatched: 15. The CDR3 spells CSAKLAGERSTYTQYF. The CDR3 DNA reads as TGCAGTGCTAAATTAGCGGGAGAACGCAGCACTTATACGCAGTATTTT.

This clonotype was observed many times. J is TRBJ2-1 and V is TRBV20-1; TRBD2 matches at 8 bases. Per the germline V gene, CDR1 is DFQATT and CDR2 is SNEGSKA (reference sequence). With V trimmed by 3 bases and J by 8 bases, 12 bases remained unmatched. The CDR3 covers 15 residues. In DNA, the CDR3 is TGCAGTGCTAGGGCCGGGACTAGTATAAATCATGAGCAGTTCTTC. Translating gives CSARAGTSINHEQFF.

By sample fraction, this clonotype is medium-sized. V is TRBV20-1 and J is TRBJ2-7; 9 bases fit TRBD2. This CDR3 is built from 16 residues. Germline CDR1 is DFQATT and CDR2 is SNEGSKA (reference sequence). V shed 5 bases and J 0 bases; nucleotides not matched to a gene: 11. The CDR3 sequence: CSAETTSGLSSYEQYF. In DNA form, the CDR3 reads TGCAGTGCTGAGACAACTAGCGGGCTATCCTCCTACGAGCAGTACTTC.

This clonotype was seen ten or more times. The chain uses TRBV20-1 and TRBJ1-6; D is unclear. The CDR3 sequence is 14 residues long. V shed 2 bases and J shed 2 bases, with 7 bases lying between them. Germline V lookup: CDR1 DFQATT, CDR2 SNEGSKA (reference sequence). The DNA for the CDR3 is TGCAGTGCTAGAACACACCCCTATAATTCACCCCTCCACTTT. Translated: CSARTHPYNSPLHF.

This clonotype is medium-sized within its sample. This chain connects TRBV6-1 to TRBJ2-6; 9 positions agree with TRBD1. The CDR3 totals 17 residues. Trimming took 6 bases from V and 2 from J; bases not matched to a gene: 8. CDR1 MNHNS and CDR2 SASEGT come from the germline V gene. CDR3: CASSPGQGKAGANVLTF. CDR3 in DNA: TGTGCCAGCAGCCCGGGACAGGGTAAAGCTGGGGCCAACGTCCTGACTTTC.

The rearrangement uses TRBV28 and TRBJ1-5; D gene ambiguous. The CDR3 is 15 residues long. Germline CDR1 MDHEN, CDR2 SYDVKM. Trimming left V 4 bases short and J 3 bases short, with 13 bases between. The CDR3 region is CASSSGEGNNQPQHF. The CDR3 region has the DNA TGTGCCAGCAGTTCCGGAGAAGGGAACAATCAGCCCCAGCATTTT.

This clonotype came up once. This sequence may be a read error, since a much larger clone differs from it by one base. DNA of the CDR3: TGTGCCAGCATGGAAGGGGGCAACACCGGGGAGCTGTTTTTT. This sequence encodes CASMEGGNTGELFF. The chain recombines TRBV28 with TRBJ2-2, with TRBD1 matching over 7 bases. The CDR3 sequence is 14 residues long. V trimming: 7 bases; J trimming: 2 bases; junction bases outside the gene matches: 4. CDR1 MDHEN and CDR2 SYDVKM come from the germline V gene.

The chain uses TRBV20-1 and TRBJ2-3; TRBD1 matches at 8 bases. The tail of the sequence fits TRBJ2-5 better, so the J call may be wrong. CDR1 is DFQATT, CDR2 SNEGSKA, per germline (reference sequence). This CDR3 contains 14 residues. CDR3 sequence reads: CSARDRAYWETQYF. CDR3 bases: TGCAGTGCTAGGGACAGGGCCTATTGGGAGACCCAGTACTTC.

This clonotype was recorded at least ten times. At one boundary the junction diverges from the germline segment, which might be a read error. The rearrangement uses TRBV2 and TRBJ1-1, with 9 bases identical to TRBD1. Germline-derived CDR1 and CDR2 are SNHLY and FYNNEI. CDR3 length: 13 residues. CDR3 sequence reads: CASRQGANAEAFF. DNA for the CDR3: TGTGCCAGCAGACAGGGGGCGAACGCTGAAGCTTTCTTT.

There are many counts of this clonotype. CDR3 sequence (DNA): TGTGCTGCGGCTAGCGGTCCCTACAATGAGCAGTTCTTC. It codes for CAAASGPYNEQFF. This chain joins TRBV30 and TRBJ2-1, with TRBD2 matching 7 bases. The CDR3 runs to 13 residues. Germline CDR1 GTSNPN, CDR2 SVGIG (reference sequence).

This clonotype was seen only once. This may stem from a read error, because a much larger clone lies one nucleotide away. The chain combines TRBV20-1 with TRBJ2-1; 10 nucleotides align to TRBD2. Germline CDR1 is DFQATT and CDR2 is SNEGSKA (reference sequence). The CDR3 has 15 residues. The CDR3, as DNA: TGCAGTGCTCTAGCGGGAGAAAGGTTAGGGAATGAGCAGTCCTTC. It translates to CSALAGERLGNEQSF.

This clonotype was detected only a few times. V gene TRBV28 combines with J gene TRBJ2-7; TRBD1 aligns across 8 bases. This CDR3 has 14 residues. Per the germline V gene, CDR1 is MDHEN and CDR2 is SYDVKM. V trimming: 5 bases; J trimming: 2 bases; junction bases outside the gene matches: 5. The CDR3 DNA sequence: TGTGCCAGCAGTCGACCGGGACAGGCCTACGAGCAGTACTTC. Translated: CASSRPGQAYEQYF.

The chain joins TRBV4-2 to TRBJ1-2; TRBD1 is a possible D gene (5 bases). The germline CDR1 and CDR2 sequences are LGHNA and YNFKEQ. The ends were cut back, 8 bases at V and 8 bases at J, with 12 bases in the middle. The CDR3 consists of 11 residues. CDR3 sequence reads: CASRTGGGYTF. CDR3 DNA: TGTGCCAGCCGTACAGGTGGGGGCTACACCTTC.

The sample holds a few counts of this clonotype. A clone one base away is much larger, so this may be a read error. The CDR3 loop reads CATSDLNKDTGELFF. Here the CDR3 DNA reads TGTGCCACCAGTGATTTGAACAAGGACACCGGGGAGCTGTTTTTT. V gene TRBV24-1 combines with J gene TRBJ2-2, with D unresolved. The CDR3 totals 15 residues. Germline assignment: CDR1 KGHDR and CDR2 SFDVKD. V lost 0 bases to trimming and J lost 3 bases, with 7 bases between them.

The chain is built from TRBV20-1 and TRBJ1-4; possible D gene TRBD1, 5 bases. This CDR3 spans 14 amino acids. The germline V gene encodes CDR1 DFQATT and CDR2 SNEGSKA (reference sequence). V lost 0 bases and J 11 bases, leaving 16 bases between the germline ends. In nucleotides, the CDR3 is TGCAGTGCTAGAGATTCTGCAGGGCCGAGGAAACTGTTTTTT. Encoded protein: CSARDSAGPRKLFF.

The genes are TRBV12-3 or TRBV12-4 and TRBJ1-1, with 9 positions matching TRBD1. The CDR3 is 13 residues long. With 6 bases clipped from V and 7 bases from J, the junction kept 6 bases outside the gene matches. CDR3 in amino acids: CASRTGGAGEAFF. DNA for the CDR3: TGTGCCAGCAGAACAGGGGGCGCGGGTGAAGCTTTCTTT.

By share of the sample, this clonotype is medium-sized. The chain joins TRBV5-1 to TRBJ2-7, with D possibly being TRBD1 (6 bases). Germline values: CDR1 SGHRS, CDR2 YFSETQ. CDR3 length equals 13 residues. The germline V and J ends were trimmed by 4 bases and 2 bases, with 10 bases remaining between them. The CDR3 is CASSKGQTYEQYF. The CDR3 DNA reads TGCGCCAGCAGCAAGGGACAAACCTACGAGCAGTACTTC.

In this sample, this clonotype turned up many times. The gene calls are TRBV15 and TRBJ2-1; TRBD2 might be the D (6 bases). V gave up 0 bases and J gave up 3 bases, with 21 bases separating them. This CDR3 region has 19 residues. Per germline, CDR1 LNHNV and CDR2 YYDKDF (reference sequence). CDR3 DNA sequence: TGTGCCACCAGCAGAGATCCTCCCGTGGGGACTCCAAACTACAATGAGCAGTTCTTC. This codes for CATSRDPPVGTPNYNEQFF.

V and J are TRBV6-5 and TRBJ2-1; D possibly uses TRBD1 or TRBD2 (5 bases each). Between the trimmed V and J ends, which lost 4 bases and 4 bases, there was a span of 11 bases. The germline CDR1 and CDR2 sequences are MNHEY and SVGAGI. This CDR3 is 14 amino acids long. This CDR3 is CASSFRDQYNEQFF. CDR3 nucleotide sequence: TGTGCCAGCAGTTTCCGGGACCAATACAATGAGCAGTTCTTC.

This clonotype was observed a few times. V is TRBV4-1 and J is TRBJ2-5, with 7 bases aligning to TRBD1. Germline V CDR1 and CDR2: MGHRA, YSYEKL. V lost 0 bases to trimming and J lost 4 bases; unmatched junction nucleotides: 5. The CDR3 runs 15 residues. CDR3 sequence: CASSQDYRGRETQYF. CDR3 coding DNA: TGCGCCAGCAGCCAAGATTACAGGGGTCGAGAGACCCAGTACTTC.

The rearrangement links TRBV20-1 to TRBJ1-1; D call uncertain. Trimming removed 0 bases from V and 4 bases from J, with 15 bases in between. Per the germline V gene, CDR1 is DFQATT and CDR2 is SNEGSKA (reference sequence). This CDR3 has 15 amino acids. The CDR3 spells CSAREIRIVITEAFF. The CDR3 nucleotides are TGCAGTGCTAGAGAGATCCGGATAGTGATCACTGAAGCTTTCTTT.

In regard to this clonotype: This may stem from a read error, because a much larger clone lies one nucleotide away. The rearrangement joins TRBV6-1 to TRBJ2-5; maybe TRBD2 (7 bases). Germline CDR1 and CDR2: MNHNS and SASEGT. The CDR3 covers 15 residues. The CDR3 DNA is TGTGCCAGCAGTACCCCGTCCCGGGGGGCAGAGACCCAGGACTTC. Translated, it gives CASSTPSRGAETQDF.

As to this clonotype: This may be a read error: a much more frequent sequence differs by one nucleotide. V and J are TRBV27 and TRBJ2-1; D call uncertain. The V and J ends lost 4 bases and 15 bases respectively, with 19 bases between them. In germline, CDR1 is MNHEY, CDR2 SMNVEV (reference sequence). The CDR3 totals 13 residues. CDR3 DNA: TGTGCCAGCAGTTCTCACAGAGGTACCAAGCGGTTCTTC. Its translation is CASSSHRGTKRFF.

This clonotype was detected many times. The V and J genes are TRBV5-5 and TRBJ2-7, with D possibly matching TRBD1 (6 bases). Trimming stripped 0 bases from V and 2 bases from J, with 12 bases between. The CDR3 spans 15 residues. Germline V lookup: CDR1 SGHKS, CDR2 YYEKEE (reference sequence). The CDR3 region is CASSLGQVEPYEQYF. The CDR3 coding sequence is TGTGCCAGCAGCTTGGGACAGGTGGAACCCTACGAGCAGTACTTC.